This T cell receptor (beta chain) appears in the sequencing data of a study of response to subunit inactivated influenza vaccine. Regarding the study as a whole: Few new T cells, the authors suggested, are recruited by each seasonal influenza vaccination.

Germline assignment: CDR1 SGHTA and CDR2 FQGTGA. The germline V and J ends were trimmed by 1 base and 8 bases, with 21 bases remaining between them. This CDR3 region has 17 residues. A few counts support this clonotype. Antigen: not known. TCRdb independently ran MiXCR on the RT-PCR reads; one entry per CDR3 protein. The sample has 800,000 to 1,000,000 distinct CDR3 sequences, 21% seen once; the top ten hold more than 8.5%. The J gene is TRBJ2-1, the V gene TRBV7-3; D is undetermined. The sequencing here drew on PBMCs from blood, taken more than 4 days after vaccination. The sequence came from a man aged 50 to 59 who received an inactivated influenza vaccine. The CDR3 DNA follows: TGTGCCAGCAGCTTAAATCCCACTGATGCTTTCCTAGATGAGCAGTTCTTC. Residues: CASSLNPTDAFLDEQFF. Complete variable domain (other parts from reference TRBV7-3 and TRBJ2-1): GAGVSQTPSNKVTEKGKYVELRCDPISGHTALYWYRQSLGQGPEFLIYFQGTGAADDSGLPNDRFFAVRPEGSVSTLKIQRTERGDSAVYLCASSLNPTDAFLDEQFFGPGTRLTVL.